Listed below are T cell receptor beta chains from one sample, sequenced in a study of blood T cell repertoires in COVID-19. TCRdb's copy holds only in-frame clones and misses some; the assay was immunoSEQ multiplex PCR. The sample carries about 340,000 clones, around four fifths recorded once. The sequenced sample consisted of peripheral blood. Receptor source: a man aged 25-40 years with active or convalescent COVID-19. CDR3s include the opening cysteine and the closing phenylalanine or tryptophan. The order of the fields is clone size, J gene, V gene, D gene, CDR3 DNA, CDR3 protein. A D gene is named only where the DNA matches it firmly. The listing skips clone size in some rows; elsewhere it reads once, few, many or a size class.

abundance: many
j_gene: TRBJ1-4
v_gene: TRBV15
d_gene: TRBD1
CDR3nt: TGTGCCACCAGCAGGGTCGGACAGGGGGATGAAAAACTGTTTTTT
CDR3aa: CATSRVGQGDEKLFF

abundance: -
j_gene: TRBJ2-5
v_gene: TRBV6-5
d_gene: TRBD2
CDR3nt: TGTGCCAGCAAACTAGCGGGAGTAGAGACCCAGTACTTC
CDR3aa: CASKLAGVETQYF

abundance: -
j_gene: TRBJ2-3
v_gene: TRBV15
d_gene: TRBD2
CDR3nt: TGTGCCACCAGCAGCTATGGGACTAGCGCAAAAGATACGCAGTATTTT
CDR3aa: CATSSYGTSAKDTQYF

abundance: -
j_gene: TRBJ2-1
v_gene: TRBV4-1
d_gene: -
CDR3nt: TGCGCCAGCAGCCAGAGGGACTCAGCATACAATGAGCAGTTCTTC
CDR3aa: CASSQRDSAYNEQFF

abundance: -
j_gene: TRBJ2-1
v_gene: TRBV4-1
d_gene: TRBD2
CDR3nt: TGCGCCAGCAGCTTTGGGCTAGCGGGGGACAATGAGCAGTTCTTC
CDR3aa: CASSFGLAGDNEQFF

abundance: once
j_gene: TRBJ1-1
v_gene: TRBV6-5
d_gene: TRBD1
CDR3nt: TGTGCCAGCAGTTACCAATACAGGGGAGAAGCTTTCTTT
CDR3aa: CASSYQYRGEAFF

abundance: -
j_gene: TRBJ1-3
v_gene: TRBV14
d_gene: -
CDR3nt: TGTGCCAGCAGCCAAGGGCCGTTCTCTGGAAACACCATATATTTT
CDR3aa: CASSQGPFSGNTIYF

abundance: -
j_gene: TRBJ2-3
v_gene: TRBV2
d_gene: TRBD1
CDR3nt: TGTGCCAGCAGAGATGACAGGGGAGCAGATACGCAGTATTTT
CDR3aa: CASRDDRGADTQYF

abundance: -
j_gene: TRBJ2-3
v_gene: TRBV5-1
d_gene: TRBD2
CDR3nt: TGCGCCAGCAGCTCAACTCCCAGCGGGGGGCTCAAATCCACAGATACGCAGTATTTT
CDR3aa: CASSSTPSGGLKSTDTQYF

abundance: -
j_gene: TRBJ1-2
v_gene: TRBV14
d_gene: -
CDR3nt: TGTGCCAGCAGCCGGACTCAGCCCTATGGCTACACCTTC
CDR3aa: CASSRTQPYGYTF

abundance: once
j_gene: TRBJ1-3
v_gene: TRBV5-1
d_gene: -
CDR3nt: TGCGCCAGCAGCTTGGCCCCGCCAAAACTCTCTGGAAACACCATATATTTT
CDR3aa: CASSLAPPKLSGNTIYF

abundance: -
j_gene: TRBJ1-3
v_gene: TRBV5-1
d_gene: -
CDR3nt: TGCGCCAGCAGCGAAAGACAGCTTCGGGACACCATATATTTT
CDR3aa: CASSERQLRDTIYF

abundance: -
j_gene: TRBJ2-3
v_gene: TRBV7-9
d_gene: TRBD2
CDR3nt: TGTGCCAGCACTAGCGGGGGGGCCACAGATACGCAGTATTTT
CDR3aa: CASTSGGATDTQYF